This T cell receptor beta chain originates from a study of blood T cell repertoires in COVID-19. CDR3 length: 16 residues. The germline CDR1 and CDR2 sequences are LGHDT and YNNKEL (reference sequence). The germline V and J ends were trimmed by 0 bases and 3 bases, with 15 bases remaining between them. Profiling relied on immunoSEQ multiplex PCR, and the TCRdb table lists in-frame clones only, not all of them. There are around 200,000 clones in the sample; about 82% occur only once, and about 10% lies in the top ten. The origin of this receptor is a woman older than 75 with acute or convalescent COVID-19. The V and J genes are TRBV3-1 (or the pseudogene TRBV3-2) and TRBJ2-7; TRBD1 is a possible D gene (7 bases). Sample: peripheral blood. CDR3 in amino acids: CASSQESRQGGYEQYF. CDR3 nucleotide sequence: TGTGCCAGCAGCCAAGAGAGCCGACAGGGAGGCTACGAGCAGTACTTC.